The 32 T cell receptor beta chains below all came from one sample that was sequenced in a study of blood T cell repertoires in COVID-19. The assay was immunoSEQ multiplex PCR, and TCRdb's table has in-frame clones only and misses some. The sample lists about 260,000 clones, approximately 90% seen once, with roughly 4.3% in the top ten. Material: PBMCs or T cells enriched from blood (not recorded which). These receptors originate from a woman under 40 with acute COVID-19.

The V call is TRBV5-4, the J call TRBJ1-4; a weak D match, TRBD1 (5 bases). The V gene's germline CDR1 is SGHNT and CDR2 YYREEE (reference sequence). This CDR3 comprises 14 residues. Trimming took 9 bases from V and 1 from J, leaving 13 bases between them. The CDR3 loop is CAIGTFGTNEKLFF. In DNA form, the CDR3 reads TGTGCCATCGGGACTTTCGGAACTAATGAAAAACTGTTTTTT.

The J gene is TRBJ1-1, the V gene TRBV15; TRBD1 might be the D (5 bases). The CDR3 is 14 amino acids. Trimming shortened V by 4 bases and J by 2 bases, and 11 bases separated the two germline ends. Per germline, CDR1 LNHNV and CDR2 YYDKDF (reference sequence). CDR3 loop: CATSKRQTNTEAFF. CDR3 coding DNA: TGTGCCACCAGCAAGCGACAGACAAACACTGAAGCTTTCTTT.

The chain recombines TRBV7-8 with TRBJ2-2; 7 bases fit TRBD1. Germline CDR1 SGHVS, CDR2 FQNEAQ. The CDR3 extends over 16 amino acids. V dropped 5 bases and J dropped 0; count of bases not matched to a gene: 6. In DNA form, the CDR3 reads TGTGCCAGCAGCCCCCGGGACAGAGCGAACACCGGGGAGCTGTTTTTT. This codes for CASSPRDRANTGELFF.

The chain links TRBV28 to TRBJ2-1, with 10 bases that match TRBD1. With V trimmed by 3 bases and J by 2 bases, 7 bases remained unmatched. CDR3 length: 17 amino acids. Per germline, CDR1 MDHEN and CDR2 SYDVKM. In nucleotides, the CDR3 is TGTGCCAGCAGTTTCCGACAGGGGGCCGCGGCCTACAATGAGCAGTTCTTC. It encodes CASSFRQGAAAYNEQFF. Full variable domain (remainder filled in from reference TRBV28 and TRBJ2-1): DVKVTQSSRYLVKRTGEKVFLECVQDMDHENMFWYRQDPGLGLRLIYFSYDVKMKEKGDIPEGYSVSREKKERFSLILESASTNQTSMYLCASSFRQGAAAYNEQFFGPGTRLTVL.

The chain employs TRBV2 and TRBJ2-2, with a weak D call TRBD1 (6 bases). The CDR3 has 16 residues. Germline-derived CDR1 and CDR2 are SNHLY and FYNNEI. V lost 7 bases, J lost 1 base, and 16 bases lay in between. The CDR3 DNA reads TGTGCCAGCACCCCCACCGAGGGGGTGAACACCGGGGAGCTGTTTTTT. Translating it yields CASTPTEGVNTGELFF.

The chain employs TRBV6-5 and TRBJ2-2, with TRBD2 as a possible D gene (6 bases). This CDR3 contains 15 residues. V gave up 2 bases and J gave up 3 bases, with 10 bases separating them. Per germline, CDR1 MNHEY and CDR2 SVGAGI. The CDR3 sequence is CASSYGGTDTGELFF. The DNA for the CDR3 is TGTGCCAGCAGTTACGGCGGGACTGACACCGGGGAGCTGTTTTTT.

The V and J genes are TRBV3-1 (or the pseudogene TRBV3-2) and TRBJ1-5; D not resolved. Germline V lookup: CDR1 LGHDT, CDR2 YNNKEL (reference sequence). V lost 1 base and J lost 4, with 11 bases in between. This CDR3 is 15 amino acids long. The CDR3 DNA reads TGTGCCAGCAGCCAAGCTGAACAGACAAATCAGCCCCAGCATTTT. Translated, it gives CASSQAEQTNQPQHF.

This rearrangement joins TRBV9 to TRBJ1-6; D gene ambiguous. V was clipped by 4 bases and J by 6 bases, with 14 bases between them. Germline V gene data show CDR1 as SGDLS and CDR2 as YYNGEE. This CDR3 has 15 amino acids. Written as DNA, the CDR3 is TGTGCCAGCAGCCTAACGGTACAGACTAATTCACCCCTCCACTTT. It translates to CASSLTVQTNSPLHF.

The gene calls are TRBV28 and TRBJ2-3, with 12 bases that match TRBD2. Trimming removed 6 bases from V and 2 bases from J; junction bases left unmatched: 12. The germline V gene encodes CDR1 MDHEN and CDR2 SYDVKM. This CDR3 contains 18 residues. The CDR3 DNA reads TGTGCCAGCAGCTATTTCCCGACTAGCGGGAGTGTCACAGATACGCAGTATTTT. It translates to CASSYFPTSGSVTDTQYF.

The chain recombines TRBV7-6 with TRBJ2-1, with a weak D call TRBD2 (6 bases). CDR1 is SGHVS and CDR2 is FNYEAQ in the germline V gene. Trimming removed 0 bases at V and 10 bases at J, with 25 bases between. The CDR3 runs 18 residues. The CDR3 region is CASSLAMSRFVGGKEQFF. Here the CDR3 DNA reads TGTGCCAGCAGCTTAGCGATGTCAAGATTTGTAGGCGGGAAAGAGCAGTTCTTC.

The chain joins TRBV19 to TRBJ2-4, with TRBD2 identical over 7 bases. Unmatched junction bases numbered 27, after V lost 10 bases and J lost 3 bases. Per germline, CDR1 LNHDA and CDR2 SQIVND (reference sequence). The CDR3 runs 20 residues. This chain's CDR3 is CATTRALAGEEGYGKNIQYF. DNA of the CDR3: TGTGCCACCACTCGGGCCTTGGCGGGAGAAGAGGGATATGGCAAAAACATTCAGTACTTC.

The gene calls are TRBV28 and TRBJ2-1; 8 positions agree with TRBD2. J gave up 10 bases and V 3 bases, and 8 bases lay outside the gene matches. CDR3 length: 14 residues. CDR1 MDHEN and CDR2 SYDVKM come from the germline V gene. CDR3 sequence (DNA): TGTGCCAGCAGTTTTTATCCGGGAGGGGGGGAGCAGTTCTTC. The encoded protein is CASSFYPGGGEQFF.

This clone is a singleton in its sample. The chain combines TRBV10-3 with TRBJ2-3, with a tentative D call TRBD2 (5 bases). Trimming cost V 3 bases and J 1 base, with 14 bases left between them. The CDR3 runs 16 residues. Per germline, CDR1 ENHRY and CDR2 SYGVKD. The CDR3 reads CAISDEEGVGTDTQYF. The CDR3 coding sequence is TGTGCCATCAGTGACGAAGAGGGAGTAGGCACAGATACGCAGTATTTT.

This chain links TRBV10-2 with TRBJ2-7; TRBD2 agrees at 7 bases. The CDR3 is made up of 13 amino acids. Germline values: CDR1 WSHSY, CDR2 SAAADI. V shed 5 bases, J shed 2 bases, and the junction held 3 bases outside the gene matches. CDR3 in DNA: TGCGCCAGCAGTCAAGCGGGAACCTACGAGCAGTACTTC. It translates to CASSQAGTYEQYF.

V usage is TRBV4-3 and J usage is TRBJ2-7, with TRBD1 matching over 7 bases. This CDR3 contains 15 residues. The junction had 8 bases not matched to a gene; V was cut back by 3 bases and J by 3 bases. Germline V gene sequence: CDR1 LGHNA, CDR2 YSLEER. CDR3 nucleotide sequence: TGCGCCAGCAGCCAGGACAGGTTGGGGATCTACGAGCAGTACTTC. The encoded protein is CASSQDRLGIYEQYF.

The chain employs TRBV5-4 and TRBJ2-1, with 8 bases fitting TRBD2. Looked up from germline, CDR1 is SGHNT and CDR2 is YYREEE (reference sequence). V lost 0 bases, J lost 5 bases, and 7 bases stayed unmatched. This CDR3 spans 16 amino acids. The CDR3 DNA reads as TGTGCCAGCAGCTTGGTGGGTACTAGCGGACACAATGAGCAGTTCTTC. Its protein product is CASSLVGTSGHNEQFF.

The rearrangement uses TRBV28 and TRBJ1-1; the D is unclear. This CDR3 is built from 13 residues. Germline CDR1 and CDR2: MDHEN and SYDVKM. Deletions cut 4 bases from V and 0 bases from J, with 6 bases between. CDR3 sequence reads: CASSYQLNTEAFF. The CDR3, as DNA: TGTGCCAGCAGTTACCAGTTGAACACTGAAGCTTTCTTT.

The chain carries TRBV12-5 and TRBJ2-2; D may be TRBD2 (5 bases). V lost 0 bases and J lost 6, with 20 bases in between. CDR1 LGHNT and CDR2 FRNRAP come from the germline V gene. The CDR3 sequence is 18 residues long. Written as DNA, the CDR3 is TGTGCTAGTGGTTTGGTACTAGGGAGCCTGATGGATCCCGGGGAGCTGTTTTTT. Its translation is CASGLVLGSLMDPGELFF.

The chain employs TRBV7-3 and TRBJ2-3, with 7 nucleotides matching TRBD2. The germline gives CDR1 SGHTA, CDR2 FQGTGA. V trimming: 4 bases; J trimming: 0 bases; junction bases outside the gene matches: 10. The CDR3 spans 17 residues. The CDR3 loop reads CASSSAPSGTSTDTQYF. CDR3 DNA sequence: TGTGCCAGCAGCTCCGCACCTAGCGGTACTAGCACAGATACGCAGTATTTT.

The chain carries TRBV4-1 and TRBJ2-1; 8 positions match TRBD1. This CDR3 is 17 amino acids long. Germline CDR1 and CDR2: MGHRA and YSYEKL. J lost 2 bases, V lost 2 bases, and 8 bases had no gene match. CDR3 protein: CASSQRDRFPTYNEQFF. The CDR3 DNA sequence: TGCGCCAGCAGCCAACGGGACAGGTTCCCTACCTACAATGAGCAGTTCTTC.

This chain joins TRBV5-1 and TRBJ1-4, with TRBD1 identical over 8 bases. The CDR3 is 14 residues long. V dropped 4 bases and J dropped 8; count of bases not matched to a gene: 7. Germline CDR1 is SGHRS and CDR2 is YFSETQ. The CDR3 here is CASSQGTGWEKLFF. Written as DNA, the CDR3 is TGCGCCAGCAGCCAAGGGACAGGCTGGGAAAAACTGTTTTTT.

V is TRBV5-1 and J is TRBJ2-7, with 11 bases lining up with TRBD2. The CDR3 loop spans 13 amino acids. V was pared by 0 bases and J by 7 bases, with 0 bases of the junction left unmatched. Germline V gene lookup returns CDR1 SGHRS and CDR2 YFSETQ. CDR3 loop: CASSLGLAGEQYF. CDR3 DNA: TGCGCCAGCAGCTTGGGACTAGCGGGGGAGCAGTACTTC.

The rearrangement uses TRBV28 and TRBJ2-5, with 11 positions matching TRBD2. This CDR3 is 17 amino acids long. The J segment lost 1 base and the V segment lost 5 bases, leaving 9 bases of the junction unmatched. Germline-derived CDR1 and CDR2 are MDHEN and SYDVKM. The CDR3 loop reads CASSLDIAGGPQETQYF. DNA of the CDR3: TGTGCCAGCAGTCTCGATATAGCGGGAGGGCCCCAAGAGACCCAGTACTTC. The whole variable domain, remainder taken from reference TRBV28 and TRBJ2-5, is DVKVTQSSRYLVKRTGEKVFLECVQDMDHENMFWYRQDPGLGLRLIYFSYDVKMKEKGDIPEGYSVSREKKERFSLILESASTNQTSMYLCASSLDIAGGPQETQYFGPGTRLLVL.

J is TRBJ1-3 and V is TRBV10-3; D may be TRBD1 (6 bases). The CDR3 is 16 amino acids. The germline V gene encodes CDR1 ENHRY and CDR2 SYGVKD. V was trimmed by 6 bases and J by 3 bases, leaving 18 bases between them. This chain's CDR3 is CAISRAGEELGNTIYF. CDR3 DNA sequence: TGTGCCATCAGCCGCGCAGGGGAAGAGCTTGGAAACACCATATATTTT.

The V gene is TRBV7-2, the J gene TRBJ1-6, with TRBD1 matching 10 bases. V lost 5 bases to trimming and J lost 9 bases; unmatched junction nucleotides: 10. The CDR3 spans 16 residues. Germline CDR1 reads SGHTA; CDR2 reads FQGNSA. The CDR3 spells CASSPTPGTGASPLHF. The DNA of the CDR3 is TGTGCCAGCAGCCCAACCCCCGGGACAGGGGCTTCACCCCTCCACTTT.

The V gene is TRBV27, the J gene TRBJ2-1, with a weak D call TRBD1 (5 bases). This CDR3 spans 14 amino acids. Trimming shortened V by 5 bases and J by 8 bases, and 16 bases separated the two germline ends. Germline-derived CDR1 and CDR2 are MNHEY and SMNVEV (reference sequence). The CDR3 nucleotides are TGTGCCAGCAGTGTCAACAGGTGGTCTGATGAGCAGTTCTTC. Translating it yields CASSVNRWSDEQFF.

V gene TRBV19 combines with J gene TRBJ1-2; a possible D gene is TRBD1 (6 bases). Trimming stripped 4 bases from V and 4 bases from J, with 16 bases between. This CDR3 contains 15 residues. CDR1 is LNHDA and CDR2 is SQIVND in the germline V gene (reference sequence). CDR3 amino acids: CASSTPEGTSYGYTF. The CDR3 region has the DNA TGTGCCAGTAGTACTCCCGAAGGGACAAGCTATGGCTACACCTTC.

The sample holds one count of this clone. CDR3 sequence reads: CASSISGTQSSYNEQFF. The CDR3 region has the DNA TGTGCCAGTAGTATTTCCGGGACTCAGAGCTCCTACAATGAGCAGTTCTTC. The chain is built from TRBV19 and TRBJ2-1, with a possible D match to TRBD2 (6 bases). This CDR3 contains 17 residues. V lost 3 bases to trimming and J lost 0 bases, with 15 bases between them. Germline CDR1 and CDR2: LNHDA and SQIVND (reference sequence).

The chain joins TRBV14 to TRBJ1-4, with unresolved D. With 3 bases removed from V and 2 bases from J, the gap between germline ends came to 4 bases. The germline CDR1 and CDR2 sequences are SGHDN and FVKESK. The CDR3 has 13 residues. CDR3 nucleotides: TGTGCCAGCAGCCATCGGACTAATGAAAAACTGTTTTTT. Protein product: CASSHRTNEKLFF.

The V call is TRBV5-8, the J call TRBJ2-3, with 10 bases identical to TRBD2. Germline-derived CDR1 and CDR2 are SGHTS and YDEGEE. V gave up 3 bases and J gave up 0 bases; unmatched junction bases: 7. The CDR3 runs to 17 residues. The CDR3 DNA is TGTGCCAGCAGCTCCCGGACTAGCGGTCCTAGCACAGATACGCAGTATTTT. Protein: CASSSRTSGPSTDTQYF.

Of note for this clone: Other DNA sequences in the sample encode the same CDR3. The V and J genes are TRBV28 and TRBJ1-2; 7 bases are a match to TRBD1. V lost 5 bases to trimming and J lost 3 bases; unmatched junction nucleotides: 0. The CDR3 is made up of 12 amino acids. From germline, CDR1 is MDHEN and CDR2 SYDVKM. The DNA of the CDR3 is TGTGCCAGCAGTCAGGGGGACTATGGCTACACCTTC. This translates into CASSQGDYGYTF.

The V call is TRBV6-2 or TRBV6-3, the J call TRBJ1-5; TRBD1 matches at 7 bases. The CDR3 is 14 residues long. The germline V gene encodes CDR1 MNHEY and CDR2 SVGEGT. J gave up 1 base and V 6 bases, and 3 bases lay outside the gene matches. This CDR3 is CASSRQGSNQPQHF. CDR3 bases: TGTGCCAGCAGCAGACAGGGAAGCAATCAGCCCCAGCATTTT.